At least ten counts were recorded for the clone carrying this TCR beta chain. The data belong to a study of T cells in Graves' hyperthyroidism and ophthalmopathy. The CDR3 length is 14 residues. Germline V gene lookup returns CDR1 GTSNPN and CDR2 SVGIG (reference sequence). V lost 3 bases to trimming and J lost 7 bases; unmatched junction nucleotides: 8. Amplified regions were TCR beta CDR3 sequences from RNA transcripts. A set of HTBI primers served as the primers for a first-round RT-PCR of the TCR CDR3. TCRdb used MiXCR to reprocess the multiplex PCR reads, holding one entry per CDR3 protein. The sample has about 480,000 distinct CDR3 sequences, around 14% seen once; the top ten hold 15% to 20%.

V is TRBV30 and J is TRBJ1-4, with 7 bases fitting TRBD1. The TCR comes from a woman younger than 35 with Graves' hyperthyroidism. Sequencing input: blood. For the CDR3, the DNA is TGTGCCTGGAGCTTCAGGGGGTCGGGTGAAAAACTGTTTTTT. Its translation is CAWSFRGSGEKLFF.